The 5 T cell receptor beta chains listed next were all sequenced from one sample in a study of blood T cell repertoires in COVID-19. TCRdb's copy holds only in-frame clones and misses some; the assay was immunoSEQ multiplex PCR. The sample holds 70,000 or so clones, around 83% seen once. Sequencing used peripheral blood. The receptors originated from a woman older than 75 with acute or convalescent COVID-19.

This chain links TRBV9 with TRBJ2-2; weak D call: TRBD2 (5 bases). The V and J ends lost 4 bases and 0 bases respectively, with 13 bases between them. The germline V gene encodes CDR1 SGDLS and CDR2 YYNGEE. The CDR3 length is 16 residues. CDR3 in DNA: TGTGCCAGCAGCCCCTTCGGGGATCCGAACACCGGGGAGCTGTTTTTT. Amino acid sequence: CASSPFGDPNTGELFF.

The chain has TRBV5-1 and TRBJ2-1, with D possibly matching TRBD2 (7 bases). In germline, CDR1 is SGHRS, CDR2 YFSETQ. Trimming removed 4 bases at V and 5 bases at J, with 13 bases between. The CDR3 runs to 14 residues. The CDR3 region is CASSPGGGNNEQFF. The CDR3 nucleotides are TGCGCCAGCAGCCCGGGGGGCGGGAACAATGAGCAGTTCTTC.

The rearrangement links TRBV9 to TRBJ2-1; 9 bases map to TRBD2. The CDR3 has 15 residues. Trimming removed 0 bases from V and 7 bases from J; junction bases left unmatched: 5. Germline assignment: CDR1 SGDLS and CDR2 YYNGEE. The CDR3 loop reads CASSVGLAGRNEQFF. CDR3 sequence (DNA): TGTGCCAGCAGCGTAGGCCTAGCGGGGAGGAATGAGCAGTTCTTC.

The rearrangement joins TRBV2 to TRBJ1-3; 8 nucleotides agree with TRBD1. The junction had 5 bases not matched to a gene; V was cut back by 6 bases and J by 4 bases. The CDR3 loop spans 14 amino acids. Looked up from germline, CDR1 is SNHLY and CDR2 is FYNNEI. The CDR3 spells CASSPTGVGNTIYF. CDR3 sequence (DNA): TGTGCCAGCAGCCCGACAGGGGTCGGAAACACCATATATTTT. Together with reference TRBV2 and TRBJ1-3, the CDR3 gives the full variable domain: EPEVTQTPSHQVTQMGQEVILRCVPISNHLYFYWYRQILGQKVEFLVSFYNNEISEKSEIFDDQFSVERPDGSNFTLKIRSTKLEDSAMYFCASSPTGVGNTIYFGEGSWLTVV.

This clone was observed once. V and J are TRBV18 and TRBJ1-2; D remains ambiguous. V dropped 5 bases and J dropped 3 bases, with 22 bases sitting between them. Germline V gene data show CDR1 as KGHSH and CDR2 as LQKENI. The CDR3 is 17 amino acids. DNA for the CDR3: TGTGCCAGCTCAACTACCACTGGGAGGACCCCGGACTATGGCTACACCTTC. Translated: CASSTTTGRTPDYGYTF.